A selection of T cell receptor beta chains follows, all from one sample in a study of cytomegalovirus exposure and HLA in healthy donors. Using immunoSEQ multiplex PCR, the repertoire was profiled, and TCRdb retains in-frame clones only, with some absent. In the table there are approximately 150,000 clones, approximately 90% of which are singletons. The specimen was PBMCs. These receptors all stem from a man in his late teens or twenties in good health and CMV-seronegative. CDR3s include the opening cysteine and the closing phenylalanine or tryptophan. D genes are given only for firm matches. Not all rows give a size; the values are once, few, many and, for expanded clones, a class.

cdr3_aa: CASSQVSGQNRNYGYTF
cdr3_nt: TGTGCCAGCAGCCAAGTATCCGGACAAAATCGTAACTATGGCTACACCTTC
clone_size: -
d_call: -
j_call: TRBJ1-2
v_call: TRBV14

cdr3_aa: CAWNGRSNTEAFF
cdr3_nt: TGTGCCTGGAACGGCAGGTCGAACACTGAAGCTTTCTTT
clone_size: few
d_call: -
j_call: TRBJ1-1
v_call: TRBV30

cdr3_aa: CAWSSGFRNQPQHF
cdr3_nt: TGTGCCTGGAGTTCCGGGTTTCGAAATCAGCCCCAGCATTTT
clone_size: -
d_call: -
j_call: TRBJ1-5
v_call: TRBV30

cdr3_aa: CASRSQVNQPQHF
cdr3_nt: TGTGCCAGCAGGTCGCAGGTTAATCAGCCCCAGCATTTT
clone_size: -
d_call: -
j_call: TRBJ1-5
v_call: TRBV28

cdr3_aa: CASSGPGTGSNYGYTF
cdr3_nt: TGTGCCAGCAGCGGACCGGGGACAGGGTCTAACTATGGCTACACCTTC
clone_size: -
d_call: TRBD1
j_call: TRBJ1-2
v_call: TRBV9

cdr3_aa: CASSPRVGELFF
cdr3_nt: TGTGCCAGCAGCCCCCGGGTCGGGGAGCTGTTTTTT
clone_size: -
d_call: -
j_call: TRBJ2-2
v_call: TRBV7-9

cdr3_aa: CASSQLAGVGETQYF
cdr3_nt: TGTGCCAGCAGCCAGCTAGCGGGAGTAGGTGAGACCCAGTACTTC
clone_size: -
d_call: TRBD2
j_call: TRBJ2-5
v_call: TRBV6-6

cdr3_aa: CASRGDRSYEQYF
cdr3_nt: TGTGCCAGCAGGGGGGACAGGTCCTACGAGCAGTACTTC
clone_size: -
d_call: TRBD1
j_call: TRBJ2-7
v_call: TRBV2

cdr3_aa: CASSSDNSDTQYF
cdr3_nt: TGTGCCAGCAGCTCGGACAACTCAGATACGCAGTATTTT
clone_size: -
d_call: -
j_call: TRBJ2-3
v_call: TRBV5-6

cdr3_aa: CASSPPGRPTGELFF
cdr3_nt: TGTGCCAGCAGCCCCCCAGGGCGACCGACCGGGGAGCTGTTTTTT
clone_size: -
d_call: -
j_call: TRBJ2-2
v_call: TRBV11-2

cdr3_aa: CACNTGPPEAFF
cdr3_nt: TGTGCCTGTAATACAGGGCCGCCAGAAGCTTTCTTT
clone_size: -
d_call: -
j_call: TRBJ1-1
v_call: TRBV30

cdr3_aa: CASSSRGSTNEKLFF
cdr3_nt: TGTGCCAGCAGCTCAAGAGGTTCAACTAATGAAAAACTGTTTTTT
clone_size: -
d_call: -
j_call: TRBJ1-4
v_call: TRBV11-2

cdr3_aa: CASSKTAPNYGYTF
cdr3_nt: TGTGCCAGCAGTAAGACAGCGCCTAACTATGGCTACACCTTC
clone_size: -
d_call: -
j_call: TRBJ1-2
v_call: TRBV6-1

cdr3_aa: CASSGTGRNQPQHF
cdr3_nt: TGTGCCAGCTCCGGGACAGGGCGCAATCAGCCCCAGCATTTT
clone_size: -
d_call: TRBD1
j_call: TRBJ1-5
v_call: TRBV6-1

cdr3_aa: CASSLTSGSRAGELFF
cdr3_nt: TGTGCCAGCAGCTTAACATCAGGGTCTCGCGCCGGGGAGCTGTTTTTT
clone_size: -
d_call: -
j_call: TRBJ2-2
v_call: TRBV11-2

cdr3_aa: CASSPGTSEETQYF
cdr3_nt: TGCGCCAGCAGCCCCGGGACTAGCGAAGAGACCCAGTACTTC
clone_size: -
d_call: TRBD2
j_call: TRBJ2-5
v_call: TRBV5-1

cdr3_aa: CASSETSGGWNEQFF
cdr3_nt: TGTGCCAGCAGTGAAACTAGCGGGGGGTGGAATGAGCAGTTCTTC
clone_size: once
d_call: TRBD2
j_call: TRBJ2-1
v_call: TRBV6-4

cdr3_aa: CASRLAGMSYNEQFF
cdr3_nt: TGTGCCAGCAGACTAGCGGGAATGTCCTACAATGAGCAGTTCTTC
clone_size: once
d_call: TRBD2
j_call: TRBJ2-1
v_call: TRBV6-5

cdr3_aa: CASSRALSYNEQFF
cdr3_nt: TGTGCCAGCTCACGGGCCCTCTCCTACAATGAGCAGTTCTTC
clone_size: -
d_call: -
j_call: TRBJ2-1
v_call: TRBV18

cdr3_aa: CASSQRDWVTGELFF
cdr3_nt: TGTGCCAGCAGCCAGCGGGACTGGGTAACCGGGGAGCTGTTTTTT
clone_size: -
d_call: TRBD2
j_call: TRBJ2-2
v_call: TRBV5-5

cdr3_aa: CASSVVAGDPTDTQYF
cdr3_nt: TGTGCCAGCAGCGTAGTAGCGGGGGACCCCACAGATACGCAGTATTTT
clone_size: once
d_call: TRBD2
j_call: TRBJ2-3
v_call: TRBV9

cdr3_aa: CASSVEGQGVTGELFF
cdr3_nt: TGTGCCAGCAGTGTAGAGGGACAGGGGGTCACCGGGGAGCTGTTTTTT
clone_size: -
d_call: TRBD1
j_call: TRBJ2-2
v_call: TRBV6-1

cdr3_aa: CATQDRGGDTEAFF
cdr3_nt: TGTGCCACACAGGACAGGGGTGGTGATACTGAAGCTTTCTTT
clone_size: -
d_call: TRBD1
j_call: TRBJ1-1
v_call: TRBV2

cdr3_aa: CASSRLGPIPGQAEGTEAFF
cdr3_nt: TGTGCCAGCAGCCGATTGGGGCCAATACCCGGACAGGCGGAAGGGACTGAAGCTTTCTTT
clone_size: -
d_call: TRBD1
j_call: TRBJ1-1
v_call: TRBV4-2

cdr3_aa: CASSPGWYGNTEAFF
cdr3_nt: TGTGCCAGCAGTCCCGGTTGGTATGGGAACACTGAAGCTTTCTTT
clone_size: -
d_call: -
j_call: TRBJ1-1
v_call: TRBV28

cdr3_aa: CSELAGDTQYF
cdr3_nt: TGCAGCGAGCTAGCGGGGGATACGCAGTATTTT
clone_size: -
d_call: TRBD2
j_call: TRBJ2-3
v_call: TRBV29-1

cdr3_aa: CASRQVAKNIQYF
cdr3_nt: TGTGCCAGCCGTCAGGTGGCCAAAAACATTCAGTACTTC
clone_size: -
d_call: -
j_call: TRBJ2-4
v_call: TRBV28

cdr3_aa: CASSKVRELAGGPGELFF
cdr3_nt: TGTGCCAGCAGCAAAGTACGGGAACTAGCGGGGGGGCCCGGGGAGCTGTTTTTT
clone_size: -
d_call: -
j_call: TRBJ2-2
v_call: TRBV21-1

cdr3_aa: CASSSQGNTEAFF
cdr3_nt: TGTGCCAGCAGCTCACAGGGTAACACTGAAGCTTTCTTT
clone_size: -
d_call: -
j_call: TRBJ1-1
v_call: TRBV7-6

cdr3_aa: CASTGTGTGDINTGELFF
cdr3_nt: TGTGCCAGCACTGGAACCGGGACAGGGGACATTAACACCGGGGAGCTGTTTTTT
clone_size: -
d_call: TRBD1
j_call: TRBJ2-2
v_call: TRBV25-1

cdr3_aa: CASSGNRGGRSDTQYF
cdr3_nt: TGCGCCAGCAGCGGGAATCGGGGGGGGAGATCAGATACGCAGTATTTT
clone_size: few
d_call: TRBD2
j_call: TRBJ2-3
v_call: TRBV4-1

cdr3_aa: CASSLPEGGAQYF
cdr3_nt: TGCGCCAGCAGCCTTCCCGAGGGCGGCGCGCAGTACTTC
clone_size: -
d_call: -
j_call: TRBJ2-7
v_call: TRBV4-1

cdr3_aa: CASSPDRHARETQYF
cdr3_nt: TGTGCCAGTAGTCCCGACAGACACGCTAGGGAGACCCAGTACTTC
clone_size: -
d_call: -
j_call: TRBJ2-5
v_call: TRBV19

cdr3_aa: CASSHRGLTNEKLFF
cdr3_nt: TGTGCCAGCAGTCACAGGGGCCTAACTAATGAAAAACTGTTTTTT
clone_size: once
d_call: TRBD1
j_call: TRBJ1-4
v_call: TRBV6-5

cdr3_aa: CASSPQQGRETQYF
cdr3_nt: TGTGCCAGCTCACCACAACAGGGACGGGAGACCCAGTACTTC
clone_size: -
d_call: -
j_call: TRBJ2-5
v_call: TRBV18

cdr3_aa: CASSMKAGVFREQFF
cdr3_nt: TGTGCCAGTAGTATGAAAGCGGGGGTTTTTAGAGAGCAGTTCTTC
clone_size: -
d_call: TRBD2
j_call: TRBJ2-1
v_call: TRBV19

cdr3_aa: CASSDWGGRENTEAFF
cdr3_nt: TGTGCCAGCAGTGATTGGGGGGGCAGGGAGAACACTGAAGCTTTCTTT
clone_size: -
d_call: -
j_call: TRBJ1-1
v_call: TRBV2

cdr3_aa: CASSRMGGFDEKLFF
cdr3_nt: TGTGCCAGCAGCCGCATGGGGGGATTTGATGAAAAACTGTTTTTT
clone_size: once
d_call: -
j_call: TRBJ1-4
v_call: TRBV7-9

cdr3_aa: CASSISPTGTYEQYF
cdr3_nt: TGTGCCAGTAGTATAAGCCCCACAGGAACTTACGAGCAGTACTTC
clone_size: -
d_call: -
j_call: TRBJ2-7
v_call: TRBV19

cdr3_aa: CASSEERGQETQYF
cdr3_nt: TGTGCCAGCAGTGAAGAGCGGGGTCAAGAGACCCAGTACTTC
clone_size: -
d_call: TRBD2
j_call: TRBJ2-5
v_call: TRBV2

cdr3_aa: CASSSGTSGSTDTQYF
cdr3_nt: TGTGCCAGCAGCTCCGGGACTAGCGGGTCCACAGATACGCAGTATTTT
clone_size: -
d_call: TRBD2
j_call: TRBJ2-3
v_call: TRBV7-2

cdr3_aa: CAVHRDRVRSGANVLTF
cdr3_nt: TGTGCCGTCCACCGGGACAGGGTGCGAAGTGGGGCCAACGTCCTGACTTTC
clone_size: -
d_call: TRBD1
j_call: TRBJ2-6
v_call: TRBV30

cdr3_aa: CASSPNPGQSSLDTQYF
cdr3_nt: TGTGCCAGCAGCCCGAACCCGGGACAGTCGAGTTTGGATACGCAGTATTTT
clone_size: -
d_call: TRBD1
j_call: TRBJ2-3
v_call: TRBV7-3

cdr3_aa: CASSRGGMNTEAFF
cdr3_nt: TGCGCCAGCAGCCGGGGAGGGATGAACACTGAAGCTTTCTTT
clone_size: -
d_call: -
j_call: TRBJ1-1
v_call: TRBV4-3

cdr3_aa: CASSLVPLGQGSYEQYF
cdr3_nt: TGCGCCAGCAGCTTGGTACCCCTGGGACAGGGATCCTACGAGCAGTACTTC
clone_size: many
d_call: TRBD1
j_call: TRBJ2-7
v_call: TRBV5-1

cdr3_aa: CASSQGPSGVNEQFF
cdr3_nt: TGTGCCAGCAGCCAAGGGCCGTCGGGGGTTAATGAGCAGTTCTTC
clone_size: -
d_call: -
j_call: TRBJ2-1
v_call: TRBV14

cdr3_aa: CASSSGTGGGFYEQYF
cdr3_nt: TGCGCCAGCAGCTCCGGGACAGGTGGGGGCTTCTACGAGCAGTACTTC
clone_size: -
d_call: TRBD1
j_call: TRBJ2-7
v_call: TRBV5-1

cdr3_aa: CASSGLGQGSTGELFF
cdr3_nt: TGTGCCAGCAGCGGCCTGGGACAGGGGTCCACCGGGGAGCTGTTTTTT
clone_size: -
d_call: TRBD1
j_call: TRBJ2-2
v_call: TRBV7-2

cdr3_aa: CASSLGRGTYNEQFF
cdr3_nt: TGTGCCAGCAGCTTAGGCCGAGGGACCTACAATGAGCAGTTCTTC
clone_size: -
d_call: -
j_call: TRBJ2-1
v_call: TRBV13

cdr3_aa: CASSPLGTSGGSAYEQYF
cdr3_nt: TGTGCCAGCAGCCCGCTCGGGACTAGCGGGGGGTCGGCCTACGAGCAGTACTTC
clone_size: -
d_call: TRBD2
j_call: TRBJ2-7
v_call: TRBV9

cdr3_aa: CASSLGGLGETQYF
cdr3_nt: TGTGCCAGCAGCTTGGGGGGACTGGGAGAGACCCAGTACTTC
clone_size: -
d_call: -
j_call: TRBJ2-5
v_call: TRBV5-4

cdr3_aa: CAISESGASEKLFF
cdr3_nt: TGTGCCATCAGTGAATCAGGTGCTTCTGAAAAACTGTTTTTT
clone_size: -
d_call: -
j_call: TRBJ1-4
v_call: TRBV10-3

cdr3_aa: CASSPGLGGTDTQYF
cdr3_nt: TGTGCCAGCAGCCCTGGACTAGGTGGCACAGATACGCAGTATTTT
clone_size: once
d_call: TRBD2
j_call: TRBJ2-3
v_call: TRBV7-3